This TCR beta chain is from a study of blood T cell repertoires in COVID-19. Study context: Collection of acute and convalescent COVID-19 samples took place in the United States, Italy and Spain. Sources were T cells, B-cell-depleted T cells, or PBMCs; the material itself was cDNA or gDNA.

The authors' processing: Estimated nucleated cell counts came from reference gene primer amplification. The protocol was immunoSEQ multiplex PCR, while the TCRdb copy is restricted to in-frame clones and leaves out a portion. D and trimming come from the DNA, and the V and J calls and clone size come from that table. This sample carries over 200,000 clones, around 81% of them seen once, and the ten largest clones take less than 5.5%. Material for sequencing was peripheral blood. The origin of this receptor is a man aged 50-60 years with active or convalescent COVID-19.

The CDR3 spells CASSQDLWGTDYEQYF. CDR3 nucleotide sequence: TGTGCCAGCAGCCAAGATTTGTGGGGGACAGACTACGAGCAGTACTTC. The chain carries TRBV3-1 (or the pseudogene TRBV3-2) and TRBJ2-7; 7 nucleotides match TRBD1. The CDR3 is made up of 16 amino acids. Germline trimming cut 0 bases from V and 3 bases from J; bases unmatched to any gene: 8. Germline CDR1 is LGHDT and CDR2 is YNNKEL (reference sequence).